What follows is one T cell receptor (beta chain) and its context. Its antigen is unknown. The junction and the germline gene differ at one end; a read error may be behind it. This sample was included in a study of beta chain features in type 1 diabetes. Study as a whole: Across every sample, 107,917,701 sorted cells were examined in total. General study findings and limits: People with Type 1 diabetes carried modestly yet significantly shorter TCRB CDR3s in all four CD4+ subsets.

Expressed TCRB transcripts were sequenced because the entire RNA isolate underwent reverse transcription. Generated by immunoSEQ multiplex PCR, the TCRdb table keeps only in-frame clones and is missing some. The sample lists around 260,000 clones; roughly 22% were seen once. The CDR3 consists of 14 residues. Germline assignment: CDR1 SGHAT and CDR2 FQDESV (reference sequence). V gene TRBV11-1 combines with J gene TRBJ2-1; 7 nucleotides align to TRBD1. The sequencing sample was made of naive CD4+ T cells from blood. This clonotype was obtained from a woman in her thirties or forties with type 1 diabetes. This CDR3 is CASSLEEFGTEVVF. The CDR3 coding sequence is TGTGCCAGCAGCTTAGAGGAGTTTGGGACAGAGGTGGTCTTC.